Sequencing of this T cell receptor beta chain was carried out in a study of blood T cells in healthy people across ages. The authors ran a second PCR of roughly 6 to 12 cycles using a sample-barcoded 5' primer and a J-beta primer mix. One entry per CDR3 protein, called by TCRdb with MiXCR from the 5' RACE reads. This sample yields 1,500,000 or so distinct CDR3 sequences, of which 59% are seen a single time; 6.5% to 8.5% belongs to the top ten. This CDR3 has 13 amino acids. Looked up from germline, CDR1 is DFQATT and CDR2 is SNEGSKA (reference sequence). Trimming took off 5 bases at V and 4 bases at J, with 14 bases between the two ends.

The chain carries TRBV20-1 and TRBJ2-5, with D possibly TRBD2 on 6 matching bases. Sequencing was done on a sample of blood. The sequence was obtained from a young man in good health. The CDR3 DNA reads as TGCAGTGCTGCGGGACTCTGGAGAGAGACCCAGTACTTC. Encoded protein: CSAAGLWRETQYF.